This is a list of T cell receptor beta chains from one sample in a study of vaccination effects on CD4 cells after COVID-19. Clones were read by immunoSEQ multiplex PCR, and TCRdb kept only the in-frame ones, dropping some. The sample has 50,000 or so clones; more than 65% are singletons. Antigens for these TCRs are unknown. Sequenced here: CD4+ T cells from PBMCs cultured without peptide, sampled before COVID-19 vaccination. The receptors were sampled from a human donor who received a COVID-19 vaccine. CDR3s include the opening cysteine and the closing phenylalanine or tryptophan. The order of the fields is D gene, V gene, CDR3 length, J gene, clone size, CDR3 DNA, CDR3 protein. A D gene is named only where the DNA matches it firmly. Not every row has a clone size; where given, it reads once, few, many or a size class.

d_call: TRBD1; v_call: TRBV7-2; cdr3_length: 15; j_call: TRBJ2-5; clone_size: .; cdr3_nt: TGTGCCAGCAGCTTAGAGACAGGGGGCCAAGAGACCCAGTACTTC; cdr3_aa: CASSLETGGQETQYF
d_call: .; v_call: TRBV5-1; cdr3_length: 14; j_call: TRBJ2-5; clone_size: once; cdr3_nt: TGCGCCAGCAGCGAGTCGGAGGCGGAAGAGACCCAGTACTTC; cdr3_aa: CASSESEAEETQYF
d_call: .; v_call: TRBV20-1; cdr3_length: 10; j_call: TRBJ1-1; clone_size: .; cdr3_nt: TGCAGTCTGGGACGCCTTGAAGCTTTCTTT; cdr3_aa: CSLGRLEAFF
d_call: .; v_call: TRBV29-1; cdr3_length: 12; j_call: TRBJ1-5; clone_size: .; cdr3_nt: TGCAGCGCCAGGGAAAAGGGTCAGCCCCAGCATTTT; cdr3_aa: CSAREKGQPQHF
d_call: .; v_call: TRBV5-1; cdr3_length: 14; j_call: TRBJ1-4; clone_size: .; cdr3_nt: TGCGCCAGCCGCGGGGGTAAAGAAAGGGAAAAACTGTTTTTT; cdr3_aa: CASRGGKEREKLFF
d_call: TRBD1; v_call: TRBV19; cdr3_length: 14; j_call: TRBJ2-3; clone_size: .; cdr3_nt: TGTGCCAGCAAGGACAGGGGGCATACAGATACGCAGTATTTT; cdr3_aa: CASKDRGHTDTQYF
d_call: TRBD1; v_call: TRBV30; cdr3_length: 13; j_call: TRBJ1-6; clone_size: once; cdr3_nt: TGTGCCTGGGCCGGGACAGCAAATTCACCCCTCCACTTT; cdr3_aa: CAWAGTANSPLHF
d_call: .; v_call: TRBV4-1; cdr3_length: 16; j_call: TRBJ2-3; clone_size: .; cdr3_nt: TGCGCCAGCAGCTGGAGGGAGGGGGGGAGCACAGATACGCAGTATTTT; cdr3_aa: CASSWREGGSTDTQYF
d_call: .; v_call: TRBV21-1; cdr3_length: 14; j_call: TRBJ2-5; clone_size: .; cdr3_nt: TGTGCCAGCAGCAAAGTCCAGGGGTGGGGGACCCAGTACTTC; cdr3_aa: CASSKVQGWGTQYF
d_call: .; v_call: TRBV6-2/TRBV6-3; cdr3_length: 15; j_call: TRBJ1-5; clone_size: .; cdr3_nt: TGTGCCAGCACCCCGGGAGGGTCGGGCAATCAGCCCCAGCATTTT; cdr3_aa: CASTPGGSGNQPQHF
d_call: .; v_call: TRBV29-1; cdr3_length: 15; j_call: TRBJ1-2; clone_size: few; cdr3_nt: TGCAGCGTTGACGGTGACAGGCCCTCTAACTATGGCTACACCTTC; cdr3_aa: CSVDGDRPSNYGYTF
d_call: .; v_call: TRBV10-3; cdr3_length: 15; j_call: TRBJ1-6; clone_size: .; cdr3_nt: TGTGCCATCAGTGAAGGGAGCTCCTATAATTCACCCCTCCACTTT; cdr3_aa: CAISEGSSYNSPLHF
d_call: .; v_call: TRBV28; cdr3_length: 14; j_call: TRBJ2-1; clone_size: .; cdr3_nt: TGTGCCAGCAGTTTCCCCGGGACTCCCAATGAGCAGTTCTTC; cdr3_aa: CASSFPGTPNEQFF